This paragraph reports one TCR beta chain. As yet, its antigen is unknown. This record belongs to a study of cytomegalovirus exposure and HLA in healthy donors. Study-level points and caveats: Three CMV-associated chains were confirmed in vitro to be specific for CMV antigens.

Trimming left V 8 bases short and J 1 base short, with 17 bases between. In germline, CDR1 is ENHRY, CDR2 SYGVKD. CDR3 size: 15 residues. With 60 Vbeta and 13 Jbeta primers, the PCR was carried out. Measured with immunoSEQ multiplex PCR; TCRdb has only the in-frame clones, and not every one. The data contain tens of thousands of clones, around 76% of them seen just once; the ten biggest clones take up over 10%. The clonotype was recovered from a male donor in good health and CMV-seropositive. The chain is built from TRBV10-3 and TRBJ1-1, with D unclear. What was sequenced was PBMCs. CDR3 loop: CAIRSGIGSNTEAFF. CDR3 coding DNA: TGTGCCATCCGATCGGGTATTGGGTCGAACACTGAAGCTTTCTTT.